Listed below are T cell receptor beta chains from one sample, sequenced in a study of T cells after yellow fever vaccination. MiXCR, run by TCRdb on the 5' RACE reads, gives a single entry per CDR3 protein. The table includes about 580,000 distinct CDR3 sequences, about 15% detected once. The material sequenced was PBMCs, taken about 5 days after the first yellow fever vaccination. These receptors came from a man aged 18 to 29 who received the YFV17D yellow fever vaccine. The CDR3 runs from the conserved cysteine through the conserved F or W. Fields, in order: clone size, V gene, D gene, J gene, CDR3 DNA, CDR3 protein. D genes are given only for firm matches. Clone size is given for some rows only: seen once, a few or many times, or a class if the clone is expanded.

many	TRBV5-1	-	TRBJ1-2	TGCGCCAGCAGCCAGGACAAGGTTGGCTACACCTTC	CASSQDKVGYTF
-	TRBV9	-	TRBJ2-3	TGTGCCAGCAGCGGCAAGGGACCGCGGGCCCGGCCAGCAGATACGCAGTATTTT	CASSGKGPRARPADTQYF
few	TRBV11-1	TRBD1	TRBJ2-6	TGTGCCAGCATCCTTTATTCCGGGACAGGGTCCTCTGGGGCCAACGTCCTGACTTTC	CASILYSGTGSSGANVLTF
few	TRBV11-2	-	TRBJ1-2	TGTGCCAGCAGCTTAGATGGGGTGTCCTCTCAGGGGGGCTACACCTTC	CASSLDGVSSQGGYTF
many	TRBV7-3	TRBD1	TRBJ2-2	TGTGCCAGCAGCTCCACAGGGGGCACCGGGGAGCTGTTTTTT	CASSSTGGTGELFF
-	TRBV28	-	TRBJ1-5	TGTGCCAGCATCCATCCACGGGGCGGTCAGCCCCAGCATTTT	CASIHPRGGQPQHF
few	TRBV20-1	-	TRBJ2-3	TGCAGTGCTAGAGATGGGGGGATGGCCACAGATACGCAGTATTTT	CSARDGGMATDTQYF
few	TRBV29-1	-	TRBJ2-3	TGCAGCCCCTACCACAGGGAGAGCACAGATACGCAGTATTTT	CSPYHRESTDTQYF
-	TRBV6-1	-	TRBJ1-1	TGTGCCAGCAAATGGCAGGGAACTGGCACTGAAGCTTTCTTT	CASKWQGTGTEAFF
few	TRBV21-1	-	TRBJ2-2	TGTGCCAGCAGCAAAATTGGAGGGGCCGGGGACACCGGGGAGCTGTTTTTT	CASSKIGGAGDTGELFF
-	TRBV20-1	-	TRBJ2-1	TGCAGTGCTAGAGATGATCTTAGCTCCTACAATGAGCAGTTCTTC	CSARDDLSSYNEQFF
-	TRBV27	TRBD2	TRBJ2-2	TGTGCCAGCAGACCCCCGGGACTAGCGGGGGAGAACACCGGGGAGCTGTTTTTT	CASRPPGLAGENTGELFF
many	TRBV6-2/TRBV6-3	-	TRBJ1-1	TGTGCCAGCACGCGCCCGGTGAACACTGAAGCTTTCTTT	CASTRPVNTEAFF
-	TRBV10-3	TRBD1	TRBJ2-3	TGTGCCATCAGGGGACAGGGCCCTAGCACAGATACGCAGTATTTT	CAIRGQGPSTDTQYF
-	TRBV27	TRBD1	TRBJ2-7	TGTGCCAGCAGTTTAGGGAGCCGACAGGGATTCCTCTACGAGCAGTACTTC	CASSLGSRQGFLYEQYF
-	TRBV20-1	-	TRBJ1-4	TGCAGTGCAGGTGGTCTCGAAAAACTGTTTTTT	CSAGGLEKLFF
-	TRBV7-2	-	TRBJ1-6	TGTGCCAGCAGCTTCCGGCGGACAGTCTATAATTCACCCCTCCACTTT	CASSFRRTVYNSPLHF
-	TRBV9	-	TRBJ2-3	TGTGCCAGCAGCGTAGGGGCGGGTGAACTCACAGATACGCCGTATTTT	CASSVGAGELTDTPYF
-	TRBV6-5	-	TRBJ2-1	TGTGCCAGCAGTTTCGGGACGGATAGCTCCTACAATGAGCAGTTCTTC	CASSFGTDSSYNEQFF
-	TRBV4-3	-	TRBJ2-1	TGCGCCAGCAGCCAAGATGAGCTACCGAGGTACAATGAGCAGTTCTTC	CASSQDELPRYNEQFF
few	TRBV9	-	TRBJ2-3	TGTGCCAGCAGCGCAGCCAGACAGGCGATCCGCACAGATACGCAGTATTTT	CASSAARQAIRTDTQYF
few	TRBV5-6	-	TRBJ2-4	TGTGCCAGCAGCCCTACTGACGGGGCCAAAAACATTCAGTACTTC	CASSPTDGAKNIQYF
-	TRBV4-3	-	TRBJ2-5	TGCGCCAGCAGCCAAGGATTGACAGAGCAAGAGACCCAGTACTTC	CASSQGLTEQETQYF
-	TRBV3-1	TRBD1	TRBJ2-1	TGTGCCTCCTGCCATCGGCAGGGGGCTAGCGATGAGCAGTTCTTC	CASCHRQGASDEQFF
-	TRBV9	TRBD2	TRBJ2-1	TGTGCCAGCGCACGGCTAGCGGGGATGAACAATGAGCAGTTCTTC	CASARLAGMNNEQFF
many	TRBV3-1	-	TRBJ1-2	TGTGCCAGCAGCCAAGGAGATGGAGATCACTATGGCTACACCTTC	CASSQGDGDHYGYTF
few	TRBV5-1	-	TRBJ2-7	TGCGCCAGCAGCTACACAGGGACCTACGAGCAGTACTTC	CASSYTGTYEQYF
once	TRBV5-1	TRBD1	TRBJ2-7	TGCGCCAGCATCAAACAACCGGGACAGCTATACGAGCAGTACTTC	CASIKQPGQLYEQYF
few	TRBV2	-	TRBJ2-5	TGTGCCAGCAGTGACAGGGGACGGGAGACCCAGTACTTC	CASSDRGRETQYF
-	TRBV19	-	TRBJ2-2	TGTGCCAGTAGTTCCCAGGGAGGCCTGGGCACCGGGGAGCTGTTTTTT	CASSSQGGLGTGELFF
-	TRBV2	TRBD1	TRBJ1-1	TGTGCCAGCAGTGTGACAGGGTTTGAAGGCGCTTTCTTT	CASSVTGFEGAFF
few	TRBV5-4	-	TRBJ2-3	TGTGCCAGCAGCCCTGCAGGGTGGATGGGAGATACGCAGTATTTT	CASSPAGWMGDTQYF
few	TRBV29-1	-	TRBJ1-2	TGCAGCGTTGGGAAGGAATATGGCTACACCTTC	CSVGKEYGYTF
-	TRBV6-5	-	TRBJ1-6	TGTGCCAGCAGTTACTCGGCGGATTCACCCCTCCACTTT	CASSYSADSPLHF
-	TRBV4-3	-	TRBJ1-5	TGCGCCAGCAGCCAAGGTGGAAGGGGCGATAATCAGCCCCAGCATTTT	CASSQGGRGDNQPQHF
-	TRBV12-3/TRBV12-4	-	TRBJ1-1	TGTGCCAGCACCTTAAGGGGGGGTACTGAAGCTTTCTTT	CASTLRGGTEAFF
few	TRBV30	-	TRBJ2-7	TGTGCCTGGAGTGATATTGCGGGGTACTACGAGCAGTACTTC	CAWSDIAGYYEQYF
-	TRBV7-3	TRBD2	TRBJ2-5	TGTGCCAGCAGCCCGGGGAGGGAACAAGAGACCCAGTACTTC	CASSPGREQETQYF
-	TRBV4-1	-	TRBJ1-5	TGCGCCAGCAGCCAAGATCAATGGGGCAGCAATCAGCCCCAGCATTTT	CASSQDQWGSNQPQHF
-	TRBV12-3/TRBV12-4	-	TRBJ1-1	TGTGCCAGCAGTTTAAGTTCGGGGGCTGACACTGAAGCTTTCTTT	CASSLSSGADTEAFF
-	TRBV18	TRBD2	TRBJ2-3	TGTGCCAGCTCACCAAGTTTGACTAGCGGGGGGTCTCGCACAGATACGCAGTATTTT	CASSPSLTSGGSRTDTQYF
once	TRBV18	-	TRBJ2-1	TGTGCCAGCTCACCACAAGAGGGGCACAATGAGCAGTTCTTC	CASSPQEGHNEQFF
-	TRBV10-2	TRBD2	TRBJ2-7	TGCGCCAGCAGTGATTGGCTAGCGGGGGGCCCCGGCGCCTACGAGCAGTACTTC	CASSDWLAGGPGAYEQYF
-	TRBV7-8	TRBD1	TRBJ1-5	TGTGCCAGCAGCCGAGGACAGGGGGCTAATCAGCCCCAGCATTTT	CASSRGQGANQPQHF
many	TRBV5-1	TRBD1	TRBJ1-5	TGCGCCAGCAGCCCCGGACAGGGGCAGGCTCAGCCCCAGCATTTT	CASSPGQGQAQPQHF
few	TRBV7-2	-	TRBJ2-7	TGTGCCAGCAGCTTCGATTCCGGCGAGCAGTACTTC	CASSFDSGEQYF
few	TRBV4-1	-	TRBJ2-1	TGCGCCAGCAGCCAAGTGGGGGGGGGGCCCTACAATGAGCAGTTCTTC	CASSQVGGGPYNEQFF
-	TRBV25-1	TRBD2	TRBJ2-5	TGTGCCAGCAGTGCCACTTTGGGACTAGCGGGGGAGACGTACCAAGAGACCCAGTACTTC	CASSATLGLAGETYQETQYF
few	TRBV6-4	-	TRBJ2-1	TGTGCCAGCAGTCCCGAGGCGGGGGCCGTCTACAATGAGCAGTTCTTC	CASSPEAGAVYNEQFF
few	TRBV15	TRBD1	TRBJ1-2	TGTGCCACCAGCAACTCCCGGGACAGGGACGTATCTGGCTACACCTTC	CATSNSRDRDVSGYTF
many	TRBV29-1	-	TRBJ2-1	TGCAGCGTTGAGGACGCGGGGGCCGATGGTTCAGATGAGCAGTTCTTC	CSVEDAGADGSDEQFF
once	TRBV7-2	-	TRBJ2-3	TGTGCCAGCAGCTTAGGACACCTCACAGATACGCAGTATTTT	CASSLGHLTDTQYF
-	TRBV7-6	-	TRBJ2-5	TGTGCCAGCAGCCTGAACCCCCGGGACTACCAAGAGACCCAGTACTTC	CASSLNPRDYQETQYF